The 21 T cell receptor beta chains in this list originate from one sample, sequenced in a study of T cells in Graves' hyperthyroidism and ophthalmopathy. RNA transcripts served as the template for amplifying TCR beta CDR3 regions. The HTBI primer set served for first-round RT-PCR of the TCR CDR3. Via MiXCR, TCRdb re-called the multiplex PCR reads, giving one row per CDR3 protein. Of some 530,000 distinct CDR3 sequences in the sample, 20% to 25% are singletons; the top ten hold about half. Sequencing input: blood. All receptors derive from a woman between 65 and 79 years old with Graves' ophthalmopathy.

A note on this clonotype: An end of the junction does not agree with germline; a read error may underlie this. This rearrangement joins TRBV7-2 to TRBJ2-1; D is possibly TRBD1 or TRBD2 (5 bases each). This CDR3 comprises 16 residues. Germline assignment: CDR1 SGHTA and CDR2 FQGNSA. CDR3 in DNA: TGTGCCAGCAGCTCGGGACCCCTGAGCTCCTGCAATGAGCAGTTCTTC. This translates into CASSSGPLSSCNEQFF. The full variable domain, rest sourced from reference TRBV7-2 and TRBJ2-1, is GAGVSQSPSNKVTEKGKDVELRCDPISGHTALYWYRQSLGQGLEFLIYFQGNSAPDKSGLPSDRFSAERTGGSVSTLTIQRTQQEDSAVYLCASSSGPLSSCNEQFFGPGTRLTVL.

This clonotype has only a few counts. The chain links TRBV6-2 or TRBV6-3 to TRBJ2-1, with D tentatively TRBD1 or TRBD2 (5 bases each). The CDR3 contains 16 residues. The germline gives CDR1 MNHEY, CDR2 SVGEGT. The V gene lost 2 bases and the J gene lost 10 bases, with 21 bases spanning the gap. The CDR3 reads CASSYIGALGRYEQFF. CDR3 coding DNA: TGTGCCAGCAGTTACATCGGGGCCCTGGGGCGGTACGAGCAGTTCTTC.

This clonotype has more than one count but fewer than ten. The V and J genes are TRBV7-2 and TRBJ2-3; 13 bases line up with TRBD2. V was pared by 2 bases and J by 6 bases, with 8 bases of the junction left unmatched. The CDR3 covers 17 residues. Per germline, CDR1 SGHTA and CDR2 FQGNSA. CDR3 in DNA: TGTGCCAGCAGCTTACCCTTGGGACTAGCGGGAATTGATACGCAGTATTTT. It yields the protein CASSLPLGLAGIDTQYF.

This clonotype was seen a handful of times. This chain joins TRBV5-1 and TRBJ1-1; D possibly corresponds to TRBD1 (6 bases). Per germline, CDR1 SGHRS and CDR2 YFSETQ. The CDR3 is 14 residues long. V was shortened by 4 bases and J by 1 base, with 11 bases between the two germline ends. CDR3 sequence reads: CASSVPGQNTEAFF. The CDR3 DNA is TGCGCCAGCAGCGTCCCGGGACAGAACACTGAAGCTTTCTTT.

The chain is built from TRBV3-1 and TRBJ2-2; a possible D gene is TRBD1 (6 bases). V lost 4 bases and J 8 bases, leaving 20 bases between the germline ends. Germline V gene lookup returns CDR1 LGHDT and CDR2 YNNKEL (reference sequence). CDR3 length: 16 amino acids. The CDR3 loop reads CASSRPGHTGLGELFF. CDR3 nucleotides: TGTGCCAGCAGCCGACCGGGACACACAGGTCTAGGGGAGCTGTTTTTT.

The chain links TRBV20-1 to TRBJ1-6, with D perhaps matching TRBD1 (5 bases). Trimming shortened V by 6 bases and J by 5 bases, and 17 bases separated the two germline ends. The CDR3 is 15 amino acids. CDR1 and CDR2 (germline): DFQATT, SNEGSKA (reference sequence). Here the CDR3 DNA reads TGCAGTGCGCCAGGCGGGGCACCCAATAATTCACCCCTCCACTTT. Translated: CSAPGGAPNNSPLHF.

V usage is TRBV20-1 and J usage is TRBJ1-1, with D unresolved. Deletions cut 4 bases from V and 4 bases from J, with 10 bases between. The CDR3 extends over 12 amino acids. Germline V CDR1 and CDR2: DFQATT, SNEGSKA (reference sequence). The CDR3, as DNA: TGCAGTGCTAAGTGGGCCGGCACTGAAGCTTTCTTT. This translates into CSAKWAGTEAFF.

This clonotype came up a few times. This chain connects TRBV10-1 to TRBJ2-3; a possible D gene is TRBD2 (5 bases). This CDR3 has 15 amino acids. CDR1 WNHNN and CDR2 SYGVQD come from the germline V gene (reference sequence). Trimming took 5 bases from V and 2 from J, leaving 14 bases between them. CDR3 nucleotide sequence: TGCGCCAGCAGTTTGGAGACTACCGCCACAGATACGCAGTATTTT. Its translation: CASSLETTATDTQYF.

CDR3: CASSLSSGTGVYEQYF. The CDR3 coding sequence is TGCGCCAGCAGCTTGTCATCCGGGACAGGGGTATACGAGCAGTACTTC. The chain recombines TRBV5-1 with TRBJ2-7; 10 positions agree with TRBD1. This CDR3 has 16 amino acids. The V gene end was trimmed by 1 base and the J gene end by 4 bases; junction bases not matched to a gene: 8. Germline-derived CDR1 and CDR2 are SGHRS and YFSETQ.

This clonotype was observed a few times. The V gene is TRBV7-6, the J gene TRBJ2-1, with 7 nucleotides matching TRBD2. V lost 2 bases and J lost 4; bases outside the gene matches: 2. CDR3 length: 14 residues. Germline V CDR1 and CDR2: SGHVS, FNYEAQ. The CDR3 DNA is TGTGCCAGCAGCTTAAGCGGGAATTACAATGAGCAGTTCTTC. Amino acids: CASSLSGNYNEQFF. Drawing the rest from reference TRBV7-6 and TRBJ2-1, the complete variable domain is GAGVSQSPRYKVTKRGQDVALRCDPISGHVSLYWYRQALGQGPEFLTYFNYEAQQDKSGLPNDRFSAERPEGSISTLTIQRTEQRDSAMYRCASSLSGNYNEQFFGPGTRLTVL.

This clonotype was counted only a few times. Here the CDR3 reads CASSEPKSASGGGTQYF. The CDR3 DNA follows: TGTGCCAGCAGTGAACCCAAGAGCGCCTCCGGAGGAGGTACGCAGTATTTT. The chain recombines TRBV25-1 with TRBJ2-3; a weak D match, TRBD2 (5 bases). There are 17 residues in the CDR3. The germline CDR1 and CDR2 sequences are MGHDK and SYGVNS. V lost 2 bases and J lost 8, with 23 bases in between.

This rearrangement joins TRBV19 to TRBJ1-2; D is perhaps TRBD1 (5 bases). Germline CDR1 reads LNHDA; CDR2 reads SQIVND (reference sequence). The CDR3 consists of 15 residues. V was clipped by 9 bases and J by 0 bases, with 17 bases between them. The CDR3 region is CASKGRGEANYGYTF. In DNA, the CDR3 is TGTGCCAGCAAGGGAAGGGGTGAAGCTAACTATGGCTACACCTTC.

The chain uses TRBV30 and TRBJ2-1, with 7 bases that match TRBD2. The germline V gene has CDR1 GTSNPN and CDR2 SVGIG (reference sequence). J lost 7 bases, V lost 2 bases, and 2 bases had no gene match. The CDR3 covers 12 residues. CDR3: CAWSLSGNEQFF. CDR3 DNA sequence: TGTGCCTGGAGTCTTAGCGGGAATGAGCAGTTCTTC. Full variable domain (remainder filled in from reference TRBV30 and TRBJ2-1): SQTIHQWPATLVQPVGSPLSLECTVEGTSNPNLYWYRQAAGRGLQLLFYSVGIGQISSEVPQNLSASRPQDRQFILSSKKLLLSDSGFYLCAWSLSGNEQFFGPGTRLTVL.

The chain carries TRBV20-1 and TRBJ2-3; 9 bases are shared with TRBD2. The CDR3 length is 16 residues. The ends lost 0 bases at V and 2 bases at J; junction bases unmatched: 6. Germline V gene sequence: CDR1 DFQATT, CDR2 SNEGSKA (reference sequence). CDR3 sequence: CSARDPSGKVTDTQYF. The CDR3 region has the DNA TGCAGTGCTAGAGATCCTAGCGGGAAGGTCACAGATACGCAGTATTTT.

This rearrangement joins TRBV30 to TRBJ2-3; D ambiguous. CDR1 and CDR2 from the germline V gene are GTSNPN and SVGIG (reference sequence). V was pared by 3 bases and J by 4 bases, with 5 bases between. This CDR3 has 11 residues. CDR3 region: CAWRAADTQYF. Written as DNA, the CDR3 is TGTGCCTGGAGGGCCGCAGATACGCAGTATTTT.

This clonotype was counted many times. This sequence joins TRBV12-3 or TRBV12-4 and TRBJ1-4, with D possibly being TRBD1 (5 bases). V was trimmed by 5 bases and J by 3 bases, leaving 13 bases between them. This CDR3 is 15 amino acids long. The CDR3 nucleotides are TGTGCCAGCAGTCTTGGGGGGATCGCTAATGAAAAACTGTTTTTT. Amino acids: CASSLGGIANEKLFF.

V usage is TRBV7-8 and J usage is TRBJ2-1; D is perhaps TRBD2 (5 bases). V was shortened by 3 bases and J by 0 bases, with 9 bases between the two germline ends. The CDR3 is 15 residues long. CDR1 is SGHVS and CDR2 is FQNEAQ in the germline V gene. The DNA of the CDR3 is TGTGCCAGCAGCTTTAGGCGGGTCTCCTACAATGAGCAGTTCTTC. It encodes CASSFRRVSYNEQFF.

The chain uses TRBV5-1 and TRBJ1-1; TRBD1 matches at 9 bases. CDR3 length equals 13 residues. Germline V gives CDR1 SGHRS, CDR2 YFSETQ. Trimming cost V 4 bases and J 8 bases; bases outside gene matches: 6. CDR3 amino acids: CASSTGTGPEAFF. DNA of the CDR3: TGCGCCAGCAGCACCGGGACAGGGCCAGAAGCTTTCTTT.

This clonotype was counted a few times. The V gene is TRBV20-1, the J gene TRBJ2-1, with no clear D. Germline CDR1 reads DFQATT; CDR2 reads SNEGSKA (reference sequence). This CDR3 has 11 residues. Trimming took off 6 bases at V and 7 bases at J, with 10 bases between the two ends. The CDR3 region has the DNA TGCAGTGCCGTGGGTCCGAATGAGCAGTTCTTC. Translation gives CSAVGPNEQFF.

In its sample, this clonotype was seen a few times. This rearrangement joins TRBV12-3 or TRBV12-4 to TRBJ1-2; no reliable D call. Between the trimmed V and J ends, which lost 4 bases and 7 bases, there was a span of 7 bases. This CDR3 has 11 residues. The CDR3 nucleotides read TGTGCCAGCAGTTCCTCTAGTGGCTACACCTTC. Translated, it gives CASSSSSGYTF.

This clonotype was recorded a few times. The V gene is TRBV20-1, the J gene TRBJ2-6; D possibly corresponds to TRBD1 (5 bases). Germline V lookup: CDR1 DFQATT, CDR2 SNEGSKA (reference sequence). V was trimmed by 5 bases and J by 4 bases, leaving 18 bases between them. The CDR3 spans 16 residues. CDR3 DNA: TGCAGTGCTCCGATAGGGGAAGGGCCCGGGGCCAACGTCCTGACTTTC. Protein product: CSAPIGEGPGANVLTF.